This T cell receptor (beta chain) came from a study of T cell repertoires in cytomegalovirus infection. About the research overall: From public TCR beta signatures came an indication of both CMV infection and matching HLA type. Study findings and constraints: Based on cumulative public TCR beta family frequency, carriers of CMV plus the relevant HLA were identified. Across the ex vivo response, the dominant clonotypes were HLA-C-restricted CMV-specific TCR beta clonotypes.

On this clonotype itself: Antigen: not known.

From the reads, TCRdb called clonotypes with MiXCR, one entry per CDR3 protein. The table records about 400,000 distinct CDR3 sequences, about a sixth of them present only once. There are 14 residues in the CDR3. The V and J ends lost 4 bases and 5 bases respectively, with 10 bases between them. Germline V gives CDR1 SGHKS, CDR2 YYEKEE (reference sequence). The sequencing sample was made of PBMCs. This chain uses TRBV5-5 with TRBJ2-6; D not resolved. The clonotype comes from a human donor in good health (CMV status not recorded). Some clones in this sample may be carry-over from other donors' samples. The CDR3 nucleotides read TGTGCCAGCAGCCCCCAGCCGTGGGCCAACGTCCTGACTTTC. Translation: CASSPQPWANVLTF.